The 17 T cell receptor beta chains given below trace back to one sample, sequenced in a study of cytomegalovirus exposure and HLA in healthy donors. The PCR was carried out with 60 Vbeta primers and 13 Jbeta primers. Method: immunoSEQ multiplex PCR; TCRdb's copy keeps in-frame clones and lacks some. Altogether 65,000 to 85,000 clones are present, approximately 67% being singletons, with the ten largest covering approximately 2.1%. Sequencing was done on a sample of PBMCs. Receptor source: a woman in her twenties or thirties in good health and CMV-seronegative.

In DNA form, the CDR3 reads TGCAGCGTTGAAGGAGGGACAGGGTCGGCGACAGATACGCAGTATTTT. Amino acid sequence: CSVEGGTGSATDTQYF. The rearrangement links TRBV29-1 to TRBJ2-3; 9 nucleotides match TRBD1. The junction had 8 bases not matched to a gene; V was cut back by 1 base and J by 3 bases. This CDR3 has 16 amino acids. The V gene's germline CDR1 is SQVTM and CDR2 ANQGSEA.

This chain's CDR3 is CASSQGAGFNEKLFF. Written as DNA, the CDR3 is TGTGCCAGCAGCCAGGGAGCGGGATTTAATGAAAAACTGTTTTTT. This sequence joins TRBV5-4 and TRBJ1-4; possibly TRBD1 for D (5 bases). The germline V and J ends were trimmed by 4 bases and 4 bases, with 14 bases remaining between them. CDR3 size: 15 residues. Germline V CDR1 and CDR2: SGHNT, YYREEE (reference sequence).

The genes are TRBV7-2 and TRBJ1-4, with 7 positions matching TRBD1. The CDR3 spans 15 residues. The V and J ends lost 5 bases and 5 bases, in that order; junction bases with no gene match: 8. Germline V lookup: CDR1 SGHTA, CDR2 FQGNSA. CDR3 sequence: CASSPRTGPNEKLFF. CDR3 nucleotides: TGTGCCAGCAGCCCGAGGACAGGTCCCAATGAAAAACTGTTTTTT.

Remarks on this clone: The same CDR3 is also encoded by other DNA sequences in this sample. This chain joins TRBV9 and TRBJ2-5, with D tentatively TRBD2 (5 bases). Germline V gives CDR1 SGDLS, CDR2 YYNGEE. This CDR3 spans 14 amino acids. Between the trimmed V and J ends, which lost 0 bases and 7 bases, there was a span of 13 bases. The CDR3 DNA reads as TGTGCCAGCAGCGTAGGACCCGAAGGAGGGACCCAGTACTTC. This sequence encodes CASSVGPEGGTQYF.

In this sample, this clone turned up once. This chain connects TRBV6-1 to TRBJ1-2; D ambiguous. Deletions cut 7 bases from V and 2 bases from J, with 8 bases between. Germline CDR1 reads MNHNS; CDR2 reads SASEGT. The CDR3 has 12 amino acids. The CDR3 coding sequence is TGTGCCAGCAAGTACGGGAACTATGGCTACACCTTC. Protein product: CASKYGNYGYTF.

This clone was observed a single time. The chain carries TRBV12-5 and TRBJ2-4; weak D call: TRBD2 (6 bases). V lost 0 bases, J lost 0 bases, and 15 bases lay in between. Germline assignment: CDR1 LGHNT and CDR2 FRNRAP. CDR3 length: 18 amino acids. In DNA, the CDR3 is TGTGCTAGTGGTTTGGTATCCGGTGGGGGGAGAGCCAAAAACATTCAGTACTTC. Its protein is CASGLVSGGGRAKNIQYF.

The chain joins TRBV5-1 to TRBJ1-2; D possibly corresponds to TRBD1 (5 bases). Trimming removed 0 bases at V and 5 bases at J, with 11 bases between. The CDR3 loop spans 14 amino acids. Germline lookup yields CDR1 SGHRS and CDR2 YFSETQ. This CDR3 reads CASSLEAGPYGYTF. Here the CDR3 DNA reads TGCGCCAGCAGCTTGGAGGCAGGGCCGTATGGCTACACCTTC. The full variable domain, its missing parts supplied by reference TRBV5-1 and TRBJ1-2, is KAGVTQTPRYLIKTRGQQVTLSCSPISGHRSVSWYQQTPGQGLQFLFEYFSETQRNKGNFPGRFSGRQFSNSRSEMNVSTLELGDSALYLCASSLEAGPYGYTFGSGTRLTVV.

This clone was detected once. The chain carries TRBV7-2 and TRBJ1-5, with TRBD1 matching over 7 bases. CDR3 length equals 15 residues. J lost 2 bases, V lost 5 bases, and 6 bases had no gene match. Germline-derived CDR1 and CDR2 are SGHTA and FQGNSA. The CDR3 DNA is TGTGCCAGCAGCCAAGGGGGCCGTGGCAATCAGCCCCAGCATTTT. This codes for CASSQGGRGNQPQHF.

The rearrangement joins TRBV9 to TRBJ2-3; weak D call: TRBD1 (6 bases). Germline values: CDR1 SGDLS, CDR2 YYNGEE. The CDR3 is 14 amino acids. The V end lost 4 bases, the J end lost 2 bases, and 11 bases lay between the germline ends. DNA of the CDR3: TGTGCCAGCAGCCTGGGACATTACACAGATACGCAGTATTTT. This codes for CASSLGHYTDTQYF.

The chain combines TRBV7-3 with TRBJ2-2, with TRBD2 matching 9 bases. Per the germline V gene, CDR1 is SGHTA and CDR2 is FQGTGA. V lost 4 bases and J lost 4; bases outside the gene matches: 7. CDR3 length equals 16 residues. CDR3 coding DNA: TGTGCCAGCAGCTCAATAGCGGGGGAGCCCACCGGGGAGCTGTTTTTT. This gives the protein CASSSIAGEPTGELFF. Complete variable domain (other parts from reference TRBV7-3 and TRBJ2-2): GAGVSQTPSNKVTEKGKYVELRCDPISGHTALYWYRQSLGQGPEFLIYFQGTGAADDSGLPNDRFFAVRPEGSVSTLKIQRTERGDSAVYLCASSSIAGEPTGELFFGEGSRLTVL.

This clone qualifies as medium-sized. J is TRBJ2-3 and V is TRBV5-1; 7 positions agree with TRBD1. V trimming: 0 bases; J trimming: 6 bases; junction bases outside the gene matches: 10. Germline-derived CDR1 and CDR2 are SGHRS and YFSETQ. The CDR3 loop spans 16 amino acids. CDR3 nucleotide sequence: TGCGCCAGCAGCTTGGAGGGCAGGGGGACGAGGGATACGCAGTATTTT. It encodes CASSLEGRGTRDTQYF.

V and J are TRBV18 and TRBJ2-7; 7 bases align to TRBD2. J was trimmed by 2 bases and V by 3 bases; bases with no gene match: 10. The CDR3 runs to 16 residues. Germline V CDR1 and CDR2: KGHSH, LQKENI. The CDR3 loop is CASSPSGGYGTYEQYF. The CDR3 coding sequence is TGTGCCAGCTCACCGTCGGGGGGTTATGGTACCTACGAGCAGTACTTC.

The rearrangement links TRBV4-1 to TRBJ1-1; possible D gene TRBD1, 5 bases. This CDR3 region has 13 residues. V dropped 2 bases and J dropped 7 bases, with 11 bases sitting between them. Germline CDR1 MGHRA, CDR2 YSYEKL. CDR3 amino acids: CASSQSGAREAFF. CDR3 DNA sequence: TGCGCCAGCAGCCAAAGCGGGGCTCGTGAAGCTTTCTTT.

This chain uses TRBV7-9 with TRBJ1-2; 9 nucleotides match TRBD1. Looked up from germline, CDR1 is SEHNR and CDR2 is FQNEAQ (reference sequence). V dropped 5 bases and J dropped 3; count of bases not matched to a gene: 10. There are 16 residues in the CDR3. The CDR3 DNA reads TGTGCCAGCAGCACCCTAACAGGGGGCGTTGACTATGGCTACACCTTC. It translates to CASSTLTGGVDYGYTF.

Worth noting for this clone: The identical CDR3 is also encoded by other nucleotide sequences in the sample. V usage is TRBV25-1 and J usage is TRBJ1-4; D gene uncertain. From germline, CDR1 is MGHDK and CDR2 SYGVNS. The CDR3 length is 14 residues. Deletions cut 5 bases from V and 0 bases from J, with 7 bases between. CDR3 residues: CASSQSATNEKLFF. The CDR3 bases are TGTGCCAGCAGTCAATCAGCAACTAATGAAAAACTGTTTTTT.

The chain employs TRBV4-1 and TRBJ1-4; D not resolved. Trimming took off 0 bases at V and 5 bases at J, with 13 bases between the two ends. The CDR3 is made up of 16 amino acids. Germline lookup yields CDR1 MGHRA and CDR2 YSYEKL. The DNA for the CDR3 is TGCGCCAGCAGCCAAGATCTTAGGGAGAGAAATGAAAAACTGTTTTTT. As protein: CASSQDLRERNEKLFF.

The V gene is TRBV23-1, the J gene TRBJ1-5; no reliable D call. TRBV23-1 is an ORF for which the function is uncertain. CDR3 length: 15 residues. V lost 3 bases, J lost 4 bases, and 13 bases lay in between. The CDR3 here is CASSHPKRQNQPQHF. CDR3 DNA sequence: TGCGCCAGCAGTCACCCGAAGAGGCAGAATCAGCCCCAGCATTTT.